The entry below describes one T cell receptor (beta chain). Antigen unknown. The repertoire was sequenced with immunoSEQ multiplex PCR; TCRdb's copy has only in-frame clones and lacks some. The repertoire includes roughly 2,300,000 clones, approximately 90% of them detected once, and 0.3% to 0.45% sits in the top ten. The germline CDR1 and CDR2 sequences are MNHEY and SMNVEV (reference sequence). This CDR3 contains 16 residues. Trimming removed 2 bases from V and 3 bases from J; junction bases left unmatched: 10. CD45RA-negative memory and CD45RA+ naive subsets were split from the CD4+ cells. The data originate from a study of shared clonotypes between healthy human individuals. Regarding the study as a whole: Clonotype sharing among donors was thought likely to change with sequencing depth. Incompleteness in sorted-subset sequencing, despite large depth, was shown by rarefaction. In general, naive subsets displayed greater estimated richness than memory subsets did.

The receptor's source is a man aged 18-30 years in good health. Some clones in this sample may be carry-over from other donors' samples. This chain links TRBV27 with TRBJ2-7, with 7 bases fitting TRBD1. The sequenced sample consisted of naive CD4+ T cells from PBMCs. The subset: CD45RA+ positively selected. The CDR3 nucleotides are TGTGCCAGCAGTTTAGGGTACGACAGGGTTGGCTACGAGCAGTACTTC. This gives the protein CASSLGYDRVGYEQYF.